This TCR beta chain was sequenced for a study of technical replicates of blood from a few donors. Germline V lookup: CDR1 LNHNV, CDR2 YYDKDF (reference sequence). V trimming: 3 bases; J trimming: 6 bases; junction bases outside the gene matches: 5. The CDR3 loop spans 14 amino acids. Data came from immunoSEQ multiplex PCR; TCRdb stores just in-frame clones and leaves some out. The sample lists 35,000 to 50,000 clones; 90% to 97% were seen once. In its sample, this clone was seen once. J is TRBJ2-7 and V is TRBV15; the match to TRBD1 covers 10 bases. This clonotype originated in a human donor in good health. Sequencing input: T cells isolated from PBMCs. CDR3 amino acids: CATSSRTGGPEQYF. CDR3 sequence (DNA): TGTGCCACCAGCAGCAGGACAGGGGGGCCCGAGCAGTACTTC.